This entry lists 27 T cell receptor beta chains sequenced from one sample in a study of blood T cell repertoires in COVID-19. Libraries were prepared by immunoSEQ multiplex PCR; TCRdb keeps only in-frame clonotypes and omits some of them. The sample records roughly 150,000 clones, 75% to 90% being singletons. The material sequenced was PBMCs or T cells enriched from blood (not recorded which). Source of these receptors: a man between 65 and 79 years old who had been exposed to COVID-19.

CDR3 DNA: TGTGCCAGCTCGCCGACACGGGGGGAAACTGAAGCTTTCTTT. Its protein is CASSPTRGETEAFF. The rearrangement joins TRBV18 to TRBJ1-1; D possibly corresponds to TRBD1 (5 bases). The germline V and J ends were trimmed by 6 bases and 5 bases, with 16 bases remaining between them. The CDR3 is 14 amino acids. The V gene's germline CDR1 is KGHSH and CDR2 LQKENI.

CDR3 DNA: TGTGCCAGTAGTATTTTATTTTGGACAGGGGTCGACCGGTACTCCTACAATGAGCAGTTCTTC. This gives the protein CASSILFWTGVDRYSYNEQFF. The chain joins TRBV19 to TRBJ2-1; 9 bases are shared with TRBD1. Germline V gene sequence: CDR1 LNHDA, CDR2 SQIVND (reference sequence). The CDR3 is 21 residues long. V dropped 3 bases and J dropped 0; count of bases not matched to a gene: 18.

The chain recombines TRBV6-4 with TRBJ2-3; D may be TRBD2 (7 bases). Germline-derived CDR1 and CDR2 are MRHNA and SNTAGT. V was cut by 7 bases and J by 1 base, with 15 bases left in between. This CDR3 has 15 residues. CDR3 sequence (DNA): TGTGCCAGCACCGGGGGGCACTTTCGCACAGATACGCAGTATTTT. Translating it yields CASTGGHFRTDTQYF.

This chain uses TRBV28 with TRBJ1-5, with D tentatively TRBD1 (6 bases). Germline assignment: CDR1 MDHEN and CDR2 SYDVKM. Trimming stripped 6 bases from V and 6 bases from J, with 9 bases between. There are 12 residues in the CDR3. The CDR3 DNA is TGTGCCAGCAGACAGGGTTCTCAGCCCCAGCATTTT. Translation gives CASRQGSQPQHF. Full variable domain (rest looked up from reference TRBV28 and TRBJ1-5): DVKVTQSSRYLVKRTGEKVFLECVQDMDHENMFWYRQDPGLGLRLIYFSYDVKMKEKGDIPEGYSVSREKKERFSLILESASTNQTSMYLCASRQGSQPQHFGDGTRLSIL.

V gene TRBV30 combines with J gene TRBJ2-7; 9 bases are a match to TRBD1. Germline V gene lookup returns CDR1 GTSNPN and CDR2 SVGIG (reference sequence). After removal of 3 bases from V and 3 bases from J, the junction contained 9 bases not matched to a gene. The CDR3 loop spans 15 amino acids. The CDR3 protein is CAWSSGTGTLYEQYF. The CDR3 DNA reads TGTGCCTGGAGCTCCGGGACAGGGACTCTCTACGAGCAGTACTTC.

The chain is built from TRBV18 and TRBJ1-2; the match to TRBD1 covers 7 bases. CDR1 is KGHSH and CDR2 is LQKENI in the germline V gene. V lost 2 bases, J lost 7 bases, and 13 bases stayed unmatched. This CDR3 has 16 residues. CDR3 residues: CASSPRSEGAIGGYTF. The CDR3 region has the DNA TGTGCCAGCTCACCAAGGTCAGAGGGGGCAATAGGTGGCTACACCTTC.

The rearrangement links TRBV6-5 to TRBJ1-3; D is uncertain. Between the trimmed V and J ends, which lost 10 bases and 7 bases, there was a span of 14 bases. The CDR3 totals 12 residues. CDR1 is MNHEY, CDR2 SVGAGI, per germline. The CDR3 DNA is TGTGCCACCCTATCACCGGGTAACACCATATATTTT. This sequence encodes CATLSPGNTIYF.

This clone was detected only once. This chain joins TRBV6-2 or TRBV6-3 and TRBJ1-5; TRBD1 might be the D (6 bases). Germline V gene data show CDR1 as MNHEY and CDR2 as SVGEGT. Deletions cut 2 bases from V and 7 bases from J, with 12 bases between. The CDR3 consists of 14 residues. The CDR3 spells CASSYHRARQPQHF. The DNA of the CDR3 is TGTGCCAGCAGTTACCACAGGGCCCGGCAGCCCCAGCATTTT.

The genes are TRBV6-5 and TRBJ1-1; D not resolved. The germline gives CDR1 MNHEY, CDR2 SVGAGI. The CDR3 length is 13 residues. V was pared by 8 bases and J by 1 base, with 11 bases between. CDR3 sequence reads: CASVVVENTEAFF. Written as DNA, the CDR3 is TGTGCCAGCGTAGTGGTAGAGAACACTGAAGCTTTCTTT.

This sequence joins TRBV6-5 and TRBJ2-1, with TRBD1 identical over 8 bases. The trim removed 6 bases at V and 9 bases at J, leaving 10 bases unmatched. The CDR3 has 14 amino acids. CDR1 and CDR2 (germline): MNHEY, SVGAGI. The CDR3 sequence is CASSPRQGPGEQFF. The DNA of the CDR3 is TGTGCCAGCAGCCCCCGACAGGGGCCCGGTGAGCAGTTCTTC.

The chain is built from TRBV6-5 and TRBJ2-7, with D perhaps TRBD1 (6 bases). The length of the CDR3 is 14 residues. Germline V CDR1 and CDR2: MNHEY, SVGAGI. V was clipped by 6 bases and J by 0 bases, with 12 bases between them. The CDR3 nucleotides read TGTGCCAGCAGGGGGGCGGCAAGCTCCTACGAGCAGTACTTC. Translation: CASRGAASSYEQYF.

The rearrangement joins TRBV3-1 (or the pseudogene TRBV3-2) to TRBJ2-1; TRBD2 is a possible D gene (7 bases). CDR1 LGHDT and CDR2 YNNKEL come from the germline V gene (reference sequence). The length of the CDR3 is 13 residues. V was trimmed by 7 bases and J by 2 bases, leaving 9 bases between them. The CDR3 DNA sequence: TGTGCCAGCAAGGGGGGGACCTACAATGAGCAGTTCTTC. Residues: CASKGGTYNEQFF.

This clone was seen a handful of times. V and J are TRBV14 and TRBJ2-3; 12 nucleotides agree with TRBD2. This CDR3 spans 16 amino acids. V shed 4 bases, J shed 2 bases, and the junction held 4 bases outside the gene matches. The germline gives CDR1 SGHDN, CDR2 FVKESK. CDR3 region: CASSLTSGGYTDTQYF. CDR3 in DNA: TGTGCCAGCAGCCTTACTAGCGGGGGGTACACAGATACGCAGTATTTT.

The CDR3 spells CASTKEARSNQPQHF. The CDR3 nucleotides read TGTGCCAGCACCAAGGAGGCGAGGAGCAATCAGCCCCAGCATTTT. The chain is built from TRBV6-6 and TRBJ1-5, with D uncertain. Germline V lookup: CDR1 MNHNY, CDR2 SVGAGI (reference sequence). Trimming removed 7 bases from V and 1 base from J, with 14 bases in between. CDR3 length: 15 amino acids.

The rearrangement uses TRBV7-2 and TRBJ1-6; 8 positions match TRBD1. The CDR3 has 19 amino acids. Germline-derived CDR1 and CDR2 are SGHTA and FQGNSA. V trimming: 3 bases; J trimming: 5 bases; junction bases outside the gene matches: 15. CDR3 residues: CASSLNPSTGAVDNSPLHF. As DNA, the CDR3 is TGTGCCAGCAGCTTGAACCCCTCGACAGGGGCTGTAGATAATTCACCCCTCCACTTT.

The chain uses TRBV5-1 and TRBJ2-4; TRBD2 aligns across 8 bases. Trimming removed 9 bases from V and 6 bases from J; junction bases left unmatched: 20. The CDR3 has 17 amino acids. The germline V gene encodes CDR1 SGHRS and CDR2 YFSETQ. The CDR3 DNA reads TGCGCCAACCCCTGGGCACTAGCGGTCCAGAGGGTAAACATTCAGTACTTC. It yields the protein CANPWALAVQRVNIQYF.

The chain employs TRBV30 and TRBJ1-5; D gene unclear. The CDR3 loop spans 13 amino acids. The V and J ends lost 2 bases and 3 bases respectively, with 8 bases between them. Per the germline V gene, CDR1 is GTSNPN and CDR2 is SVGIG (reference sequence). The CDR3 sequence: CAWSLRDNQPQHF. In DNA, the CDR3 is TGTGCCTGGAGTCTGAGGGACAATCAGCCCCAGCATTTT.

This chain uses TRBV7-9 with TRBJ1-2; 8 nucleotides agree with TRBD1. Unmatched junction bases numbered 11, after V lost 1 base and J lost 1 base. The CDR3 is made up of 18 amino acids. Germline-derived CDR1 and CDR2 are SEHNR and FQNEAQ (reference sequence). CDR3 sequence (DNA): TGTGCCAGCAGCTTAGTGGGACAGGAGCTCTCGTTTAACTATGGCTACACCTTC. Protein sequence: CASSLVGQELSFNYGYTF.

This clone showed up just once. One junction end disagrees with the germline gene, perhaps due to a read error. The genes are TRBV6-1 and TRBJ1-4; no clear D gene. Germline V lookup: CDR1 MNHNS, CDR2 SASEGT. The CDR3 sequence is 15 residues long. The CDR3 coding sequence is TGTGCCAGCAGCGAAGGGCAGGTTTTTAATGAAAAACTGTTTTTT. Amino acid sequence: CASSEGQVFNEKLFF.

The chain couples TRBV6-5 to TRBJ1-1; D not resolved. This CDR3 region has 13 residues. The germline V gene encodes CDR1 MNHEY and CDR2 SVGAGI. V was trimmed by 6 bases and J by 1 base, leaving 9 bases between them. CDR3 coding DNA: TGTGCCAGCAGGCAGGTACCGAACACTGAAGCTTTCTTT. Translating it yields CASRQVPNTEAFF.

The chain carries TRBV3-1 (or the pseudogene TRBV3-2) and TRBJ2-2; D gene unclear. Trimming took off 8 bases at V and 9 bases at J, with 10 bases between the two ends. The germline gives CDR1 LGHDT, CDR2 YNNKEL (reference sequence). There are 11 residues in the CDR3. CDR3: CASRASRELFF. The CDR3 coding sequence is TGTGCCAGCCGCGCGTCCCGGGAGCTGTTTTTT.

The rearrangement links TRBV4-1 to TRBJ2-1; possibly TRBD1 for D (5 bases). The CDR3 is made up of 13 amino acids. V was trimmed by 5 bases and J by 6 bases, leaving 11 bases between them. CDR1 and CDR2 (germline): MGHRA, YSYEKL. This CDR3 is CASSAQGPNEQFF. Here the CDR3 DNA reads TGCGCCAGCAGCGCCCAGGGCCCCAATGAGCAGTTCTTC.

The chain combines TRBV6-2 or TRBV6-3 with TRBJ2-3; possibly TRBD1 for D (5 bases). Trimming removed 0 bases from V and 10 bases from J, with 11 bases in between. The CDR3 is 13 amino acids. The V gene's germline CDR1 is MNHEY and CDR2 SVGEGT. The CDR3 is CASSYSSRAAQYF. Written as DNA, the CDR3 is TGTGCCAGCAGTTACTCCAGCAGGGCAGCGCAGTATTTT.

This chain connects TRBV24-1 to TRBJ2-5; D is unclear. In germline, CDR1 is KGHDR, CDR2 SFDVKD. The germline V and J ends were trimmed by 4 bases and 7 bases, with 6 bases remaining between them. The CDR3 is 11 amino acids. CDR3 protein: CATSDTRTQYF. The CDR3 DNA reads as TGTGCCACCAGTGACACCAGGACCCAGTACTTC.

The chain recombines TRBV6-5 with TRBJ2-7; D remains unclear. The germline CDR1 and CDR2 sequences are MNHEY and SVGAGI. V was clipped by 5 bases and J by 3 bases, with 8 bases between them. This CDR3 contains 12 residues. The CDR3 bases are TGTGCCAGCAGTCGCGACTTCTACGAGCAGTACTTC. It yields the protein CASSRDFYEQYF.

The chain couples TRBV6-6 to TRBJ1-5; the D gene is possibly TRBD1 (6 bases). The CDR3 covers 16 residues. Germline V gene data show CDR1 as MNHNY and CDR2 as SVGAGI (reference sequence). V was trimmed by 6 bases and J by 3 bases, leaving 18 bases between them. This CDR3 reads CASSRTRTAYNQPQHF. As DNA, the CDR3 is TGTGCCAGCAGCCGTACGCGGACAGCGTACAATCAGCCCCAGCATTTT.

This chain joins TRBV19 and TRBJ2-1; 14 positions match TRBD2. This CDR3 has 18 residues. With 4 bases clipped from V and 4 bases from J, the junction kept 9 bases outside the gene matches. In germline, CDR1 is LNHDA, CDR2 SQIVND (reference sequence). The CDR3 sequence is CASSRGLAGAKSYNEQFF. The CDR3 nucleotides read TGTGCCAGTAGTAGGGGACTAGCGGGAGCAAAAAGTTACAATGAGCAGTTCTTC.